This T cell receptor beta chain was documented in a study of cytomegalovirus exposure and HLA in healthy donors. Study-wide results and caveats: One variant, a missense change in DCLRE1C, was linked in a later analysis to TCR beta V- and J-gene trimming. In the analysis, some V segments, TRBV6-2 and TRBV6-3 included, were excluded as indistinguishable. A list of 150 to 200 TCR beta chains associated with cytomegalovirus was given.

This CDR3 has 14 amino acids. The germline V and J ends were trimmed by 3 bases and 4 bases, with 10 bases remaining between them. Per germline, CDR1 ENHRY and CDR2 SYGVKD. Comments on this clone: Its antigen is not known.

PCR amplification relied on 60 Vbeta primers (plus 13 Jbeta primers). Sequenced by immunoSEQ multiplex PCR; TCRdb stores in-frame clones only, minus some. Recorded for this sample: 150,000 to 200,000 clones. V gene TRBV10-3 combines with J gene TRBJ1-5; possibly TRBD1 for D (5 bases). Sequencing was carried out using PBMCs. This sequence originates from an older woman in good health and CMV-seronegative. The CDR3: CAISEGVGNQPQHF. DNA of the CDR3: TGTGCCATCAGTGAAGGGGTTGGGAATCAGCCCCAGCATTTT.